Listed below are T cell receptor beta chains from one sample, sequenced in a study of T cells in Graves' hyperthyroidism and ophthalmopathy. One entry per CDR3 protein, called by TCRdb with MiXCR from the multiplex PCR reads. The data hold more than 550,000 distinct CDR3 sequences, with 17% observed a single time. What was sequenced was blood. These TCRs come from a man aged 45-65 years with Graves' hyperthyroidism. The CDR3 runs from the conserved cysteine through the conserved F or W. The order of the fields is clone size, D gene, V gene, J gene, CDR3 protein, CDR3 DNA. The D gene is left open where the match is weak. Clone size, where shown, is once, few, many, or a class for clones that have expanded.

NA	NA	TRBV24-1	TRBJ2-3	CATTDSTTDTQYF	TGTGCCACCACCGACAGTACCACAGATACGCAGTATTTT
many	TRBD2	TRBV27	TRBJ2-7	CASSLREEGYEQYF	TGTGCCAGCAGTTTACGGGAGGAAGGCTACGAGCAGTACTTC
few	NA	TRBV5-1	TRBJ2-2	CASSLPSRRGELFF	TGCGCCAGCAGCTTGCCCAGCCGACGCGGGGAGCTGTTTTTT
NA	TRBD1	TRBV2	TRBJ1-5	CASRRGTGINNQPQHF	TGTGCCAGCAGGAGGGGGACAGGGATAAACAATCAGCCCCAGCATTTT
NA	NA	TRBV7-2	TRBJ2-3	CASSLRGGGLTDTQYF	TGTGCCAGCAGCTTAAGGGGAGGCGGGCTCACAGATACGCAGTATTTT
many	TRBD1	TRBV25-1	TRBJ2-3	CASSATGSSTDTQYF	TGTGCCAGCAGTGCGACAGGGTCTAGCACAGATACGCAGTATTTT
many	NA	TRBV2	TRBJ1-3	CASSDASEDTIYF	TGTGCCAGCAGTGATGCGTCTGAGGACACCATATATTTT
NA	TRBD2	TRBV28	TRBJ2-7	CASSWTSGPYEQYF	TGTGCCAGCAGTTGGACTAGCGGACCCTACGAGCAGTACTTC
NA	TRBD2	TRBV19	TRBJ2-3	CASAMAGGPYLLTDTQYF	TGTGCAAGTGCCATGGCGGGAGGGCCCTATTTACTGACAGATACGCAGTATTTT
many	NA	TRBV5-1	TRBJ2-7	CASSFSVAGTYEQYF	TGCGCCAGCAGCTTCTCTGTAGCCGGAACCTACGAGCAGTACTTC
once	NA	TRBV7-9	TRBJ1-2	CASSLVSSTWDGYTF	TGTGCCAGCAGCTTAGTGTCGTCAACCTGGGATGGCTACACCTTC